Presented here are 5 T cell receptor beta chains from one specimen sequenced in a study of identical twins. Each CDR3 protein gets one entry after TCRdb re-called the 5' RACE reads with MiXCR. Of just under 650,000 distinct CDR3 sequences listed, about 7.1% are singletons. These data were likewise used in another study, on yellow fever vaccine responses in identical twins.

Sequences were obtained from PBMCs. These receptors came from a woman under 30 in good health.

This clonotype was recorded many times. The J gene is TRBJ1-4, the V gene TRBV12-3 or TRBV12-4; D possibly corresponds to TRBD1 (6 bases). The CDR3 is 14 residues long. V shed 6 bases and J shed 8 bases, with 16 bases lying between them. The CDR3 nucleotides are TGTGCCAGCAGGCGTTGGGGGGCGCGGGAAAAACTGTTTTTT. Residues: CASRRWGAREKLFF.

This clonotype was counted at least ten times. The chain joins TRBV29-1 to TRBJ1-1; TRBD1 matches at 9 bases. Germline V gene data show CDR1 as SQVTM and CDR2 as ANQGSEA. The CDR3 has 13 residues. V lost 6 bases, J lost 3 bases, and 5 bases stayed unmatched. This chain's CDR3 is CSVRQGGDTEAFF. Written as DNA, the CDR3 is TGCAGCGTGAGACAGGGGGGCGACACTGAAGCTTTCTTT.

This clonotype was seen more than once but under ten times. The CDR3 region is CASRRQGQSNQPQHF. The CDR3, as DNA: TGTGCCAGCAGACGACAGGGGCAGAGCAATCAGCCCCAGCATTTT. The chain joins TRBV6-1 to TRBJ1-5; 8 positions agree with TRBD1. CDR3 length: 15 residues. Germline V gene data show CDR1 as MNHNS and CDR2 as SASEGT. V shed 6 bases, J shed 1 base, and the junction held 5 bases outside the gene matches.

This chain joins TRBV6-1 and TRBJ2-1; a possible D gene is TRBD2 (5 bases). Germline CDR1 is MNHNS and CDR2 is SASEGT. The CDR3 runs to 14 residues. With 6 bases removed from V and 0 bases from J, the gap between germline ends came to 9 bases. Here the CDR3 reads CASRADLSYNEQFF. The CDR3 bases are TGTGCCAGCAGAGCGGATCTCTCCTACAATGAGCAGTTCTTC.

This clonotype was observed at least ten times. V gene TRBV6-2 or TRBV6-3 combines with J gene TRBJ1-1, with unresolved D. The CDR3 has 13 residues. Germline V CDR1 and CDR2: MNHEY, SVGEGT. V was shortened by 2 bases and J by 4 bases, with 8 bases between the two germline ends. For the CDR3, the DNA is TGTGCCAGCAGTTACAAGGCAGCCACTGAAGCTTTCTTT. This gives the protein CASSYKAATEAFF.